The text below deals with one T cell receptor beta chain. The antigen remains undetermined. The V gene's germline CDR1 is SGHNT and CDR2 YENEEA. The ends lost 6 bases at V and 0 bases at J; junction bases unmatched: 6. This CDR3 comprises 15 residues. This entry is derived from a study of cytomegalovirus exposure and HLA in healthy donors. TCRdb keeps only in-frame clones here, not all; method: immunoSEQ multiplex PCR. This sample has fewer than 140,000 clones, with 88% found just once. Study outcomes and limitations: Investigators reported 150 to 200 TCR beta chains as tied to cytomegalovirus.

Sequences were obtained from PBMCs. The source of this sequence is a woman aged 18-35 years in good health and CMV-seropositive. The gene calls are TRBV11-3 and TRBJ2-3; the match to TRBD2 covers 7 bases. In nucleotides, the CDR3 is TGTGCCAGCAGAAGCGGGACGGAGAGCACAGATACGCAGTATTTT. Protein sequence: CASRSGTESTDTQYF. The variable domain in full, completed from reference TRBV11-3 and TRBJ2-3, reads EAGVVQSPRYKIIEKKQPVAFWCNPISGHNTLYWYLQNLGQGPELLIRYENEEAVDDSQLPKDRFSAERLKGVDSTLKIQPAELGDSAVYLCASRSGTESTDTQYFGPGTRLTVL.